These 24 T cell receptor beta chains were all obtained from the same sample, sequenced in a study of tumor-infiltrating lymphocytes in primary liver carcinoma (dated by TCRdb to the late 2010s). RNA from unsorted whole blood was extracted with TRIzol reagent, and germline DNA was obtained with the DNeasy Blood & Tissue kit. For sequencing, an Illumina HiSeq 2500 was employed. TCRbeta-specific cDNA was reverse-transcribed from approximately 500 ng total RNA using a constant-region primer and ProtoScript II reverse transcriptase. The TCRbeta libraries were prepared through three rounds of nested multiplex PCR following a slightly modified ARM-PCR procedure. The first two PCR rounds used multiplex TRBV1-TRBV30 forward primers with a Cbeta reverse primer, each for about 9 cycles. TCRdb reprocessed the public reads (quality trimming at Q25 with fastp, clone calling with MiXCR) and kept in-frame beta chains. Rows matching on CDR3 protein sequence are summarized as one entry with the most common DNA and genes. The sample table records fewer than 400,000 distinct CDR3 sequences; approximately 60% of these occur just once. The ten largest clones capture approximately 9% of the sample.

The sample consisted of peripheral blood. The source is a middle-aged man with primary liver carcinoma and hepatitis B virus infection.

Note on this clonotype: Possible read error: a much larger clone is one base away. This rearrangement joins TRBV12-3 or TRBV12-4 to TRBJ1-3; no clear D gene. The length of the CDR3 is 14 residues. CDR3 in amino acids: CASHQSRSGNTINF. The CDR3 DNA sequence: TGTGCCAGCCATCAGAGCCGCTCTGGAAACACCATAAATTTT.

Turning to this clonotype: With a much larger clone just one base away, this may be a read error. The chain recombines TRBV5-5 with TRBJ2-3; 14 nucleotides match TRBD2. The CDR3 contains 16 residues. V was clipped by 4 bases and J by 4 bases; unmatched bases: 5. Germline assignment: CDR1 SGHKS and CDR2 YYEKEE (reference sequence). The CDR3, as DNA: TGTGCCAGCAGCCTACGACTAGCGGGAGGGGCAGATACGCAGTATTTT. Amino acid sequence: CASSLRLAGGADTQYF.

As for this clonotype: This may stem from a read error, because a much larger clone lies one nucleotide away. The chain links TRBV6-5 to TRBJ1-1, with D unresolved. The V gene's germline CDR1 is MNHEY and CDR2 SVGAGI. CDR3 length: 12 residues. The CDR3: CASSSENSEAFF. DNA for the CDR3: TGTGCCAGCAGTTCCGAGAACTCTGAAGCTTTCTTT.

This clonotype was seen once. The V gene is TRBV28, the J gene TRBJ2-3; no firm D call. Trimming removed 3 bases from V and 0 bases from J, with 16 bases in between. CDR1 and CDR2 from the germline V gene are MDHEN and SYDVKM. The CDR3 runs to 17 residues. The CDR3 region is CASSLTTVAISTDTQYF. The CDR3 DNA reads TGTGCCAGCAGTTTGACGACCGTGGCGATTAGCACAGATACGCAGTATTTT.

The chain couples TRBV29-1 to TRBJ2-1; 7 bases agree with TRBD2. CDR3 length: 15 amino acids. Germline trimming cut 4 bases from V and 1 base from J; bases unmatched to any gene: 7. Germline V gene data show CDR1 as SQVTM and CDR2 as ANQGSEA. CDR3 bases: TGCAGCGTTGGAGAACTGGGAGGGTCCTACAATGAGCAGTTCTTC. It encodes CSVGELGGSYNEQFF.

This clonotype showed up just once. At one end the junction does not follow the germline gene, possibly because of a read error. The chain links TRBV29-1 to TRBJ2-1; TRBD2 agrees at 7 bases. Per the germline V gene, CDR1 is SQVTM and CDR2 is ANQGSEA. The CDR3 length is 12 residues. This chain's CDR3 is CSAQRDPNELFF. The CDR3 region has the DNA TGCAGTGCTCAGCGGGATCCCAATGAGCTGTTCTTC.

About this clonotype: A much more abundant neighbour one base away suggests this may be a read error. This chain joins TRBV6-1 and TRBJ2-1, with TRBD1 identical over 11 bases. Per the germline V gene, CDR1 is MNHNS and CDR2 is SASEGT. The CDR3 has 15 amino acids. The CDR3 spells CASTLGQGEHNELFF. The CDR3 coding sequence is TGTGCCAGCACCCTGGGACAGGGGGAACACAATGAGCTGTTCTTC.

V is TRBV7-3 and J is TRBJ2-7, with D possibly matching TRBD2 (5 bases). Germline values: CDR1 SGHTA, CDR2 FQGTGA. CDR3 length: 12 amino acids. V was shortened by 1 base and J by 10 bases, with 11 bases between the two germline ends. Here the CDR3 DNA reads TGTGCCAGCAGCTTAAAAGGTAGCGACCAGTACTTC. It codes for CASSLKGSDQYF.

Note on this clonotype: Relative to the germline gene, one junction end is altered; a read error may explain this. J is TRBJ2-1 and V is TRBV11-2; possible D gene TRBD1, 7 bases. Germline CDR1 and CDR2: SGHAT and FQNNGV. The CDR3 is made up of 15 amino acids. The CDR3 here is CVSSLEQGQGGKQFF. The DNA for the CDR3 is TGTGTCAGCAGCTTAGAGCAAGGGCAGGGGGGTAAGCAGTTCTTC.

This clonotype is labeled as medium-sized. The rearrangement links TRBV29-1 to TRBJ1-1, with 8 bases that match TRBD1. The junction had 11 bases not matched to a gene; V was cut back by 7 bases and J by 1 base. Germline CDR1 reads SQVTM; CDR2 reads ANQGSEA. CDR3 length: 15 amino acids. In nucleotides, the CDR3 is TGCAGCGGGGGACAGGAAGGCTATCAGAACACTGAAGCTTTCTTT. It specifies CSGGQEGYQNTEAFF.

The gene calls are TRBV6-6 and TRBJ1-3; no reliable D call. The CDR3 loop spans 11 amino acids. The V end was cut by 8 bases, the J end by 2 bases, with 4 bases between. Germline assignment: CDR1 MNHNY and CDR2 SVGAGI (reference sequence). The CDR3 region has the DNA TGTGCCAGCTCGGCTGGAAACACCATATATTTT. This codes for CASSAGNTIYF.

In this sample, this clonotype turned up many times. The chain recombines TRBV12-3 or TRBV12-4 with TRBJ2-1; TRBD2 agrees at 9 bases. The CDR3 has 14 amino acids. J gave up 6 bases and V 5 bases, and 5 bases lay outside the gene matches. Here the CDR3 reads CASSLGLAFNEQFF. The CDR3 DNA reads as TGTGCCAGCAGTCTTGGACTAGCGTTCAATGAGCAGTTCTTC.

Notes on this clonotype: A much more abundant neighbour one base away suggests this may be a read error. The chain recombines TRBV14 with TRBJ2-1, with D maybe TRBD2 (6 bases). CDR3 length: 15 residues. Germline values: CDR1 SGHDN, CDR2 FVKESK. Between the trimmed V and J ends, which lost 5 bases and 9 bases, there was a span of 20 bases. The CDR3 nucleotides read TGTGCCAGCAGCAAACGTCGAGGGCGGGACGGTGAGCAGTTCTTC. Amino acids: CASSKRRGRDGEQFF.

The chain uses TRBV18 and TRBJ2-5, with unresolved D. The length of the CDR3 is 14 residues. The germline gives CDR1 KGHSH, CDR2 LQKENI. Trimming took off 2 bases at V and 1 base at J, with 8 bases between the two ends. Here the CDR3 DNA reads TGTGCCAGCTCACCAGTGGAGTCCCAAGAGACCCAGTACTTC. It encodes CASSPVESQETQYF.

This sequence joins TRBV2 and TRBJ2-3; TRBD2 matches at 9 bases. This CDR3 comprises 16 residues. Germline CDR1 is SNHLY and CDR2 is FYNNEI. V lost 4 bases and J lost 6; bases outside the gene matches: 11. The CDR3 spells CASSASSAGGPDTQYF. CDR3 in DNA: TGTGCCAGCAGTGCGTCGTCAGCGGGAGGCCCCGATACGCAGTATTTT.

This clonotype was seen at least ten times. The rearrangement links TRBV4-3 to TRBJ2-7; 7 nucleotides agree with TRBD2. V lost 4 bases, J lost 5 bases, and 11 bases stayed unmatched. The V gene's germline CDR1 is LGHNA and CDR2 YSLEER. This CDR3 has 15 residues. The CDR3, as DNA: TGCGCCAGCAGCCTCTCGGGGAGGGGCGCGGACGAGCAGTACTTC. As protein: CASSLSGRGADEQYF.

This clonotype was recorded many times. The J gene is TRBJ2-1, the V gene TRBV11-2; unclear D gene. The V gene's germline CDR1 is SGHAT and CDR2 FQNNGV. The length of the CDR3 is 12 residues. V was pared by 3 bases and J by 7 bases, with 7 bases between. The CDR3 DNA is TGTGCCAGCAGCTTGGCTTTTAATGAGCAGTTCTTC. Translated, it gives CASSLAFNEQFF.

To note about this clonotype: Its ends do not fully match the called genes, so a read error is possible. J is TRBJ2-3 and V is TRBV29-1, with 8 bases fitting TRBD2. CDR3 length: 14 residues. CDR1 and CDR2 from the germline V gene are SQVTM and ANQGSEA. CDR3 sequence (DNA): TGCAGCATTGGAGCGGTGGGAGCGGGAGATACGCTGTATTTT. This sequence encodes CSIGAVGAGDTLYF.

J is TRBJ1-1 and V is TRBV30; 9 nucleotides align to TRBD1. This CDR3 spans 13 amino acids. Germline assignment: CDR1 GTSNPN and CDR2 SVGIG (reference sequence). V shed 5 bases and J 6 bases; nucleotides not matched to a gene: 7. The DNA for the CDR3 is TGTGCCTGGTCCGGGACAGGGCCAGCTGAAGCTTTCTTT. As protein: CAWSGTGPAEAFF.

About this clonotype itself: A much larger clone differs from this one at a single base, so this may be a read error. The rearrangement links TRBV6-5 to TRBJ2-1; the D is unclear. V lost 7 bases and J 6 bases, leaving 7 bases between the germline ends. Germline V lookup: CDR1 MNHEY, CDR2 SVGAGI. CDR3 size: 11 residues. CDR3 sequence (DNA): TGTGCCAGCAATAACTTCAATGAGCAGTTCTTC. The encoded protein is CASNNFNEQFF.

This clonotype was seen a single time. The junction departs from the called germline gene at one end, perhaps through a read error. The chain has TRBV11-2 and TRBJ2-7, with D maybe TRBD1 (5 bases). Looked up from germline, CDR1 is SGHAT and CDR2 is FQNNGV. The CDR3 runs to 15 residues. The CDR3 DNA reads TGTGCCAACAGCTTAGTTGCAGGGATCTCCTACGAGCAGTACTTC. Its protein product is CANSLVAGISYEQYF.

This clonotype has just one count. This sequence joins TRBV6-5 and TRBJ2-7; TRBD1 might be the D (5 bases). Per the germline V gene, CDR1 is MNHEY and CDR2 is SVGAGI. Trimming removed 5 bases from V and 0 bases from J, with 17 bases in between. The CDR3 contains 16 residues. CDR3 nucleotide sequence: TGTGCCAGCAGTCCCCCCCGACAGTTCAGCTCCTACGAGCAGTACTTC. Its translation is CASSPPRQFSSYEQYF.

This clonotype was picked up many times. This chain uses TRBV11-2 with TRBJ2-7, with TRBD2 matching 7 bases. The CDR3 consists of 12 residues. Germline CDR1 reads SGHAT; CDR2 reads FQNNGV. The J segment lost 2 bases and the V segment lost 5 bases, leaving 0 bases of the junction unmatched. This chain's CDR3 is CASSREAYEQYF. The CDR3 bases are TGTGCCAGCAGCCGGGAGGCCTACGAGCAGTACTTC.

The chain joins TRBV7-9 to TRBJ1-2; D is unresolved. Germline CDR1 and CDR2: SEHNR and FQNEAQ (reference sequence). Trimming took off 7 bases at V and 4 bases at J, with 7 bases between the two ends. CDR3 length equals 11 residues. The chain's CDR3 is CASNPSYGYTF. In nucleotides, the CDR3 is TGTGCCAGCAACCCCAGCTATGGCTACACCTTC.